Presented here are 13 T cell receptor beta chains from one specimen sequenced in a study of cytomegalovirus exposure and HLA in healthy donors. Vbeta (60) and Jbeta (13) primers were used in the PCR. Sequenced by immunoSEQ multiplex PCR; TCRdb stores in-frame clones only, minus some. The sample records about 170,000 clones, over 60% being singletons. Sequences were obtained from PBMCs. These receptors all stem from a woman aged 50 to 60 in good health and CMV-seronegative.

The chain links TRBV9 to TRBJ1-5; 10 bases agree with TRBD1. Germline trimming cut 2 bases from V and 6 bases from J; bases unmatched to any gene: 5. The length of the CDR3 is 15 residues. Germline V lookup: CDR1 SGDLS, CDR2 YYNGEE. CDR3 bases: TGTGCCAGCAGCGTTACTGGGACAGGGGTTCAGCCCCAGCATTTT. Translated: CASSVTGTGVQPQHF.

The sample holds a few counts of this clone. The chain links TRBV9 to TRBJ2-5, with D unresolved. The germline gives CDR1 SGDLS, CDR2 YYNGEE. The length of the CDR3 is 13 residues. V was shortened by 0 bases and J by 5 bases, with 8 bases between the two germline ends. This chain's CDR3 is CASSVAGLETQYF. The CDR3 DNA reads as TGTGCCAGCAGCGTAGCAGGTTTGGAGACCCAGTACTTC.

This clone was counted a single time. The V gene is TRBV5-4, the J gene TRBJ1-1; perhaps TRBD1 as D (6 bases). With 0 bases removed from V and 8 bases from J, the gap between germline ends came to 14 bases. CDR1 and CDR2 (germline): SGHNT, YYREEE (reference sequence). This CDR3 contains 14 residues. The CDR3 DNA reads TGTGCCAGCAGCTTGGCTGACAGGAGGACCGAAGCTTTCTTT. Encoded protein: CASSLADRRTEAFF.

The chain links TRBV27 to TRBJ2-1; the D is unclear. Trimming removed 6 bases at V and 1 base at J, with 4 bases between. The CDR3 has 12 amino acids. The V gene's germline CDR1 is MNHEY and CDR2 SMNVEV (reference sequence). The CDR3 is CASSLSYNEQFF. The DNA of the CDR3 is TGTGCCAGCAGCCTATCCTACAATGAGCAGTTCTTC.

Only a few counts were recorded for this clone. The V gene is TRBV19, the J gene TRBJ2-7; 10 bases line up with TRBD2. V lost 5 bases, J lost 5 bases, and 9 bases stayed unmatched. Germline CDR1 is LNHDA and CDR2 is SQIVND (reference sequence). This CDR3 has 15 amino acids. The CDR3 coding sequence is TGTGCCAGTAGTGTTCTAGCGGGAGAGCGGAACGAGCAGTACTTC. This sequence encodes CASSVLAGERNEQYF.

The chain combines TRBV19 with TRBJ2-2, with 11 bases that match TRBD1. Germline-derived CDR1 and CDR2 are LNHDA and SQIVND (reference sequence). This CDR3 region has 16 residues. The V and J ends lost 3 bases and 6 bases, in that order; junction bases with no gene match: 6. CDR3 residues: CASSMGTGGPPGELFF. Here the CDR3 DNA reads TGTGCCAGTAGTATGGGGACAGGGGGACCTCCCGGGGAGCTGTTTTTT.

The CDR3 is CASSSSTGRTDTQYF. For the CDR3, the DNA is TGCGCCAGCAGCTCCTCGACAGGTCGCACAGATACGCAGTATTTT. This chain joins TRBV5-1 and TRBJ2-3; tentative D call: TRBD1 (6 bases). CDR3 length: 15 amino acids. The germline V gene encodes CDR1 SGHRS and CDR2 YFSETQ. With 3 bases removed from V and 1 base from J, the gap between germline ends came to 12 bases.

J is TRBJ1-1 and V is TRBV5-1; TRBD1 agrees at 7 bases. The ends lost 3 bases at V and 4 bases at J; junction bases unmatched: 9. CDR3 length: 15 residues. The germline CDR1 and CDR2 sequences are SGHRS and YFSETQ. The CDR3 coding sequence is TGCGCCAGCAGCTCCACAGGGGTCGTAGGCACTGAAGCTTTCTTT. Its protein is CASSSTGVVGTEAFF.

The chain combines TRBV4-2 with TRBJ2-5; 7 nucleotides align to TRBD1. The CDR3 contains 15 residues. CDR1 LGHNA and CDR2 YNFKEQ come from the germline V gene. With V trimmed by 1 base and J by 1 base, 3 bases remained unmatched. The CDR3 DNA reads TGTGCCAGCAGCCAAGCGACAGGGAGCCAAGAGACCCAGTACTTC. Encoded protein: CASSQATGSQETQYF.

Concerning this clone itself: Compared with germline, one end of the junction differs, possibly owing to a read error. V usage is TRBV7-7 and J usage is TRBJ2-2, with D perhaps TRBD1 (5 bases). In germline, CDR1 is SSHAT, CDR2 FNYEAQ (reference sequence). The CDR3 loop spans 13 amino acids. CDR3 sequence: CASSPGVNGQLFF. CDR3 sequence (DNA): TGTGCTAGCAGCCCTGGGGTGAACGGACAACTGTTTTTT.

The V gene is TRBV28, the J gene TRBJ1-2, with 9 bases matching TRBD1. Losses at the gene ends were 2 bases for V and 4 bases for J; bases not matched to a gene: 5. The germline V gene encodes CDR1 MDHEN and CDR2 SYDVKM. The CDR3 has 15 amino acids. CDR3 DNA sequence: TGTGCCAGCAGTTTACGCCCGGGACAGGGCTATGGCTACACCTTC. Translated: CASSLRPGQGYGYTF.

The genes are TRBV18 and TRBJ1-5; maybe TRBD1 (5 bases). Between the trimmed V and J ends, which lost 6 bases and 5 bases, there was a span of 11 bases. The CDR3 is 13 amino acids. Germline assignment: CDR1 KGHSH and CDR2 LQKENI. DNA for the CDR3: TGTGCCAGCTCCCAGTCGGGGGATCAGCCCCAGCATTTT. Encoded protein: CASSQSGDQPQHF. The full variable domain, completed using reference TRBV18 and TRBJ1-5, is NAGVMQNPRHLVRRRGQEARLRCSPMKGHSHVYWYRQLPEEGLKFMVYLQKENIIDESGMPKERFSAEFPKEGPSILRIQQVVRGDSAAYFCASSQSGDQPQHFGDGTRLSIL.

This rearrangement joins TRBV28 to TRBJ2-5; 8 bases are a match to TRBD1. Judging by the DNA end, TRBJ2-7 fits better; the J call may be wrong. Germline V gene sequence: CDR1 MDHEN, CDR2 SYDVKM. The CDR3 contains 16 residues. CDR3 in amino acids: CASLTGGRGPSYEQYF. DNA of the CDR3: TGTGCCAGCCTTACCGGGGGCAGGGGGCCATCCTACGAGCAGTACTTC.